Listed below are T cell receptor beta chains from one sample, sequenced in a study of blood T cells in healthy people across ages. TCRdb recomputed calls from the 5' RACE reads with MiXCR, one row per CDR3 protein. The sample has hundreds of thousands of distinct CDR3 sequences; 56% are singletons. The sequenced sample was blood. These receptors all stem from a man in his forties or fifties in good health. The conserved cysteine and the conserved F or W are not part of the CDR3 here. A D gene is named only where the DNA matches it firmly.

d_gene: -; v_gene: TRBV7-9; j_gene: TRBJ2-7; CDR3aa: ASSLEGSASYEQY
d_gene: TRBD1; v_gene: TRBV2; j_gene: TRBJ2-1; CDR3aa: ASSEGKGDRPYNEQF
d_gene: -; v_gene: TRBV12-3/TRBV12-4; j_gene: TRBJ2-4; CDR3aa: ASSFGESNEAAKNIQY
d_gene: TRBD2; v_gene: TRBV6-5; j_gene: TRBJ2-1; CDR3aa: ASSPAGTYNEQF
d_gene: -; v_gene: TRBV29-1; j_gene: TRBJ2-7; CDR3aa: SVDVQGSYEQY
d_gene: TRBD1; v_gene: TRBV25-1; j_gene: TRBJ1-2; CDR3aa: ASSESVGQGLHYGYT
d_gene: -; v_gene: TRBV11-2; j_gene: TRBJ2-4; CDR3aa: ASSLEADSPSLAKNIQY
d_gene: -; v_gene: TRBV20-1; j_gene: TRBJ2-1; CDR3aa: SARLPQGSGNEQF
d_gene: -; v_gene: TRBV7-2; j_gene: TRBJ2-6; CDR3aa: ASSADRYSGANVLT
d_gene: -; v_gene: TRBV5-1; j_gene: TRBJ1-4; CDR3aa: ASSVQGRDEKLF
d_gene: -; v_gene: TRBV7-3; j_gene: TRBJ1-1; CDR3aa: ASSLFPGNTEAF
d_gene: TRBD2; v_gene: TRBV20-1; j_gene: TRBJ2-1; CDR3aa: SARGLAGGHSAYNEQF
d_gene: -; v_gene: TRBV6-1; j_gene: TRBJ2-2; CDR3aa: ASSPTLGSAGELF
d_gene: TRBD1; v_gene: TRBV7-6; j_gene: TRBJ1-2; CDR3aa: ASSPDRTNYGYT
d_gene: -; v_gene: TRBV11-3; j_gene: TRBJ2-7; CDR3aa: ASSFLRAGEQY
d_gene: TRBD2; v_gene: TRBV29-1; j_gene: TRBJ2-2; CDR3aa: STTGGRTGELF
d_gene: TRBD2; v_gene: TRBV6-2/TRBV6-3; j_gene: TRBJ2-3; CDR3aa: ASHRGLAGTTDTQY
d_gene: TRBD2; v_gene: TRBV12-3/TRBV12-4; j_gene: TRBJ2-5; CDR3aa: ASRTSGAETQY
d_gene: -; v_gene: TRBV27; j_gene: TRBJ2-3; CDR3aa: ASSFGGEGTDTQY
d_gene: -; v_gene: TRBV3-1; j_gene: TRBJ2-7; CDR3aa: ASSLSRDTIEQY
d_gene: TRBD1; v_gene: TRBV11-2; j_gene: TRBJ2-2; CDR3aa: ASSSTGAVGELF
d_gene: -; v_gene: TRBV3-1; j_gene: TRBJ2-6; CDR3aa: ASSHASGANVLT
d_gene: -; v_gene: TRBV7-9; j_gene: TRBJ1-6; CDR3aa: ASSVNSNSPLH
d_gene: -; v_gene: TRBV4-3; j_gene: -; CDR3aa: ASSQGQGSVYNEQY
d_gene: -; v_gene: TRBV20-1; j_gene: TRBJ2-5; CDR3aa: SARKIGGETQY
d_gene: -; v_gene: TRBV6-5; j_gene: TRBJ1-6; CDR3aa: ASSHGTQVISPLH
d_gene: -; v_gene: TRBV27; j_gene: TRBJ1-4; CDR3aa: ASSLDHRVTNEKLF
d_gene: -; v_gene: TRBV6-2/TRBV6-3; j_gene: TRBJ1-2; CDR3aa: ASSLRVHGYT
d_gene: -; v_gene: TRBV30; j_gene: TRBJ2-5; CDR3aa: AWSGNLQETQY
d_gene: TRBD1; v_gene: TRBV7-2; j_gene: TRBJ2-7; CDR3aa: ASSARTGVYEQY
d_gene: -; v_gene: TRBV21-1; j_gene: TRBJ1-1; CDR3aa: ASTAGRTENTEAF
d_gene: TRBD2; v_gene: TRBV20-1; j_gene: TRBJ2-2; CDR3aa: SAALAGSANTGELF
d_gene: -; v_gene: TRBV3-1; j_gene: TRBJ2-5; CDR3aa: ASSQPRVAKETQY
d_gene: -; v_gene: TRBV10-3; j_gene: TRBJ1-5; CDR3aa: AISESKGNRPQH
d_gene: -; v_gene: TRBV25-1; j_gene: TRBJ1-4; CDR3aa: ASSEFGVPSANEKLF
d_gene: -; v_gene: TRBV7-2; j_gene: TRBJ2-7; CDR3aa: ASNGARSTYEQY
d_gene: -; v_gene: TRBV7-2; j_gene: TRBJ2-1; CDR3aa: ASSVTGTADYNEQF
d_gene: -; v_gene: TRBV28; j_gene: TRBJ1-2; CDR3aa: ASSKQQYYGYT
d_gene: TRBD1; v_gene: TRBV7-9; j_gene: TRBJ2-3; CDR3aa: ASSPNPGQGSLADTQY
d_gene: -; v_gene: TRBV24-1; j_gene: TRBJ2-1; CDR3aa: ATSDRDANSYNEQF
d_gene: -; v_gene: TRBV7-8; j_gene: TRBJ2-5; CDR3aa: ASSLGWTAGNEQY
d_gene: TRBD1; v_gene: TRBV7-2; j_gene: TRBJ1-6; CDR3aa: ASRNKGQYNSPLH
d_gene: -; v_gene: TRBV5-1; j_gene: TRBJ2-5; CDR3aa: ASKSQERETQY
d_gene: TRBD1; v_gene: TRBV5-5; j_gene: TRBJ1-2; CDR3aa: ASSSGQARNYGYT
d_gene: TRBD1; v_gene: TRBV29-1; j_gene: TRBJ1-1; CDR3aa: SVARGSTEAF
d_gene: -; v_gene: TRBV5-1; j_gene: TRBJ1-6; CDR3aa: ASSMSGMGAGNSPLH
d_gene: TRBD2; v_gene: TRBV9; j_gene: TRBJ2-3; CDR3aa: ASSAILAGGTDTQY
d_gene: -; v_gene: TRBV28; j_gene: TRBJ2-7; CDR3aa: ASRYPPYEQY
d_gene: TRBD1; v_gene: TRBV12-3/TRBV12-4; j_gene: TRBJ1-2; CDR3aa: ASSPPDRVYGYT